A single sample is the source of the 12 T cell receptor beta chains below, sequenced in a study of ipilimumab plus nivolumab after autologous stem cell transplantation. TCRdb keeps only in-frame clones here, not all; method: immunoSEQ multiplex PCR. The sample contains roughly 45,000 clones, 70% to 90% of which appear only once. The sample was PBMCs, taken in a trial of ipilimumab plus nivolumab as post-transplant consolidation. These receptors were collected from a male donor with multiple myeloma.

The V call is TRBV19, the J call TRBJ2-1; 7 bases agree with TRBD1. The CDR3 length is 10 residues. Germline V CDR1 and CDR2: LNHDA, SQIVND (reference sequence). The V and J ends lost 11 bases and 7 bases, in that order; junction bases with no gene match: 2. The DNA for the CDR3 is TGTGCCGACAGGGTTAATGAGCAGTTCTTC. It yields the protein CADRVNEQFF.

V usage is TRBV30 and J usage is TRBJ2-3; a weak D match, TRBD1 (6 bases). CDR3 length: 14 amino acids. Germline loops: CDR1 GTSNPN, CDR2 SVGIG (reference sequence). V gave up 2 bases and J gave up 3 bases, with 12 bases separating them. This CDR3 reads CAWSFGGATDTQYF. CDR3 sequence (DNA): TGTGCCTGGAGTTTTGGGGGCGCGACAGATACGCAGTATTTT.

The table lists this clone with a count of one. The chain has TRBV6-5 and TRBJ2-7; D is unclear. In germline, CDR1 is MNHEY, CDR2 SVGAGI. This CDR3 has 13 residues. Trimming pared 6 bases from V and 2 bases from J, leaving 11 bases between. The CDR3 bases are TGTGCCAGCAGGACCTTTGAGGCCTACGAGCAGTACTTC. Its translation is CASRTFEAYEQYF.

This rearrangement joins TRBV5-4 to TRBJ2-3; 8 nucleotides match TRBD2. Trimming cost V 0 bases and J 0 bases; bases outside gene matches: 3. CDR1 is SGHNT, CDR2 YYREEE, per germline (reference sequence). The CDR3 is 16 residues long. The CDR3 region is CASSLGLARSTDTQYF. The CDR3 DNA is TGTGCCAGCAGCTTGGGACTAGCGAGGAGCACAGATACGCAGTATTTT.

CDR3 DNA: TGTGCCAGCAGCCGAAAACAGGGAGAGGGCACTGAAGCTTTCTTT. Translating it yields CASSRKQGEGTEAFF. This chain connects TRBV5-4 to TRBJ1-1; weak D call: TRBD1 (6 bases). Germline V gene data show CDR1 as SGHNT and CDR2 as YYREEE (reference sequence). The CDR3 is 15 amino acids. V was clipped by 4 bases and J by 4 bases, with 17 bases between them.

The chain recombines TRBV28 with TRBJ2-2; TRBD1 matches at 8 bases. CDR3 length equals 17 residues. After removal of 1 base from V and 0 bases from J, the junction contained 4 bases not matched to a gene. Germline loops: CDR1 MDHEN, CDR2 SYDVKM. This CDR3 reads CASSLSRQGSNTGELFF. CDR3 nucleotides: TGTGCCAGCAGTTTATCTAGACAGGGGTCGAACACCGGGGAGCTGTTTTTT.

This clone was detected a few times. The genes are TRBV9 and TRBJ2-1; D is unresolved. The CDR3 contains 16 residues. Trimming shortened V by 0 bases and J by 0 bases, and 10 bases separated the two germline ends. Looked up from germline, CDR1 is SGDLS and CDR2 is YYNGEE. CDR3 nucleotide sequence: TGTGCCAGCAGCGTAGGGGTAACCGACTCCTACAATGAGCAGTTCTTC. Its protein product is CASSVGVTDSYNEQFF.

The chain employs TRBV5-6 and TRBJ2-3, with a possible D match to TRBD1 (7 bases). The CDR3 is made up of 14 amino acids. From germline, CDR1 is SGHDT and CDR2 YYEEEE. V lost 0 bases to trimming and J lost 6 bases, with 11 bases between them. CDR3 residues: CASSLVAGGDTQYF. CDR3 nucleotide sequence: TGTGCCAGCAGCTTGGTGGCAGGGGGGGATACGCAGTATTTT.

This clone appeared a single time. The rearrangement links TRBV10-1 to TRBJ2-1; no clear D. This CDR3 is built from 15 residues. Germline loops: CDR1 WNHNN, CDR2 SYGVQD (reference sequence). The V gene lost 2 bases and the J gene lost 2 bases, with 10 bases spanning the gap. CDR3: CASSEPGATYNEQFF. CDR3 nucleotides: TGCGCCAGCAGTGAGCCAGGAGCGACCTACAATGAGCAGTTCTTC.

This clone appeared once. The CDR3 is CASSLAEGNSPLHF. The CDR3 DNA reads TGCGCCAGCAGCTTGGCCGAAGGGAATTCACCCCTCCACTTT. This chain uses TRBV5-1 with TRBJ1-6; D not resolved. The V and J ends lost 0 bases and 7 bases respectively, with 8 bases between them. This CDR3 has 14 amino acids. Germline assignment: CDR1 SGHRS and CDR2 YFSETQ.

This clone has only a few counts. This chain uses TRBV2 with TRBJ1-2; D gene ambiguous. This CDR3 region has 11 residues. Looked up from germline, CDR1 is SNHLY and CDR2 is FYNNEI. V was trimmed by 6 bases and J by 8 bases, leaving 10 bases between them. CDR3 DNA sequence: TGTGCCAGCAGGGACGTTTCGGGCTACACCTTC. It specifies CASRDVSGYTF. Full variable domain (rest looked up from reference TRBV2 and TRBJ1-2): EPEVTQTPSHQVTQMGQEVILRCVPISNHLYFYWYRQILGQKVEFLVSFYNNEISEKSEIFDDQFSVERPDGSNFTLKIRSTKLEDSAMYFCASRDVSGYTFGSGTRLTVV.

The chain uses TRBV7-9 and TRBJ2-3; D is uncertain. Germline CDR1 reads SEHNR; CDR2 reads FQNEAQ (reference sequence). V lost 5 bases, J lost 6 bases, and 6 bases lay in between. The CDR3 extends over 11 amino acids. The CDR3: CASSHGDTQYF. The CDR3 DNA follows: TGTGCCAGCAGCCACGGGGATACGCAGTATTTT.